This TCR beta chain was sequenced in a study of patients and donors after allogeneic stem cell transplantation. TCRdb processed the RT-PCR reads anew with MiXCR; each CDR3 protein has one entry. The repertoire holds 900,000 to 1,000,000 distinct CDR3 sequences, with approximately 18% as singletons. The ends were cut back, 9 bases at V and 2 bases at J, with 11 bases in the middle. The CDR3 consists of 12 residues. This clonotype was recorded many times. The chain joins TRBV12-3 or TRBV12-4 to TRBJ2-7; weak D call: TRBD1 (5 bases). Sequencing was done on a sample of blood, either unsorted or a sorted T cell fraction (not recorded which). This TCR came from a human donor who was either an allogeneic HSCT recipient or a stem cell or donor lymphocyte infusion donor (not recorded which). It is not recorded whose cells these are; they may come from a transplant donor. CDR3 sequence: CASRGPAYEQYF. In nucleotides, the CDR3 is TGTGCCAGTAGGGGTCCAGCCTACGAGCAGTACTTC.